This T cell receptor beta chain comes out of a study of cytomegalovirus exposure and HLA in healthy donors. CDR3 length: 14 residues. Germline V gene sequence: CDR1 SGHKS, CDR2 YYEKEE (reference sequence). Trimming removed 4 bases from V and 1 base from J, with 8 bases in between. Turning to this clone: Its cognate antigen is unknown.

Findings and limits, study-wide: In a later analysis, at a false discovery rate of 0.05, some 15,000 TCR beta sequences were associated with HLA alleles. Clonal expansion was found to be greater in HLA-associated TCR beta chains than in equally common others in a later analysis. Solely CMV serostatus was available to characterize immune exposure.

In the PCR, 60 Vbeta and 13 Jbeta primers were used. Generated by immunoSEQ multiplex PCR, the TCRdb table keeps only in-frame clones and is missing some. The sample records roughly 100,000 clones, about 66% being singletons. The V call is TRBV5-5, the J call TRBJ2-2; D call uncertain. The sequenced sample consisted of PBMCs. This clonotype originated in a boy aged 5-17 years in good health and CMV-seropositive. The CDR3 coding sequence is TGTGCCAGCAGCCCGCGGTGGAACACCGGGGAGCTGTTTTTT. This encodes CASSPRWNTGELFF.